This paragraph covers one T cell receptor beta chain sequence. Participants came from fewer than 25 US areas, aged roughly 18 to 100 years. Donors were grouped by their self-reported clinical history. Cohort 3 recovered donors had two negative PCRs, clearance, or symptom resolution. This specimen belongs to a study of blood T cell repertoires in COVID-19. As for the study in general: Both acute and convalescent COVID-19 samples were obtained from the United States, Italy and Spain.

Germline V gene data show CDR1 as MNHEY and CDR2 as SMNVEV (reference sequence). Trimming took 0 bases from V and 1 from J, leaving 10 bases between them. CDR3 length equals 16 residues. Profiling relied on immunoSEQ multiplex PCR, and the TCRdb table lists in-frame clones only, not all of them. The data contain roughly 400,000 clones, roughly nine tenths of them singletons. The TCR comes from a young man who had recovered from COVID-19. The chain carries TRBV27 and TRBJ1-5; D uncertain. Sequenced sample: PBMCs or T cells enriched from blood (not recorded which). CDR3 residues: CASSLSADTSNQPQHF. The CDR3 nucleotides read TGTGCCAGCAGTTTATCGGCCGATACAAGCAATCAGCCCCAGCATTTT.